These 22 T cell receptor beta chains were all obtained from the same sample, sequenced in a study of cytomegalovirus exposure and HLA in healthy donors. A multiplex PCR was run with 60 Vbeta primers and 13 Jbeta primers. Generated by immunoSEQ multiplex PCR, the TCRdb table keeps only in-frame clones and is missing some. Altogether 90,000 to 100,000 clones are present, 76% being singletons, with the ten largest covering roughly 2%. Sequenced: PBMCs. The receptors originated from a man aged 40-49 years in good health and CMV-seronegative.

This chain links TRBV27 with TRBJ2-5; a possible D gene is TRBD1 (5 bases). The CDR3 length is 14 residues. Per the germline V gene, CDR1 is MNHEY and CDR2 is SMNVEV (reference sequence). V lost 2 bases and J lost 2, with 9 bases in between. In nucleotides, the CDR3 is TGTGCCAGCAGTTTAGGCAGGGCTCAAGAGACCCAGTACTTC. Translated: CASSLGRAQETQYF.

The table lists this clone with a count of one. The rearrangement joins TRBV27 to TRBJ2-7; 9 bases align to TRBD2. In germline, CDR1 is MNHEY, CDR2 SMNVEV (reference sequence). Trimming at V came to 4 bases and at J to 2 bases, leaving 18 bases not matched to a gene. CDR3 length equals 19 residues. The CDR3 region has the DNA TGTGCCAGCAGTTCGCAAACCCGAACCACTAGCGGGTATACCTACGAGCAGTACTTC. Residues: CASSSQTRTTSGYTYEQYF.

The CDR3 DNA sequence: TGTGCCAGCAGTGACAAGACAGGTGGCACAGATACGCAGTATTTT. It translates to CASSDKTGGTDTQYF. The chain couples TRBV6-4 to TRBJ2-3, with D possibly matching TRBD1 (6 bases). The CDR3 runs to 15 residues. Trimming pared 2 bases from V and 1 base from J, leaving 10 bases between. Germline V gene data show CDR1 as MRHNA and CDR2 as SNTAGT.

With respect to this clone: Other DNA sequences of this sample code for an identical CDR3. The rearrangement joins TRBV6-5 to TRBJ2-1; D gene ambiguous. The V and J ends lost 2 bases and 0 bases respectively, with 11 bases between them. There are 16 residues in the CDR3. The germline gives CDR1 MNHEY, CDR2 SVGAGI. The CDR3 region is CASSYAAPSSYNEQFF. The CDR3, as DNA: TGTGCCAGCAGTTACGCGGCGCCGAGCTCCTACAATGAGCAGTTCTTC.

Note on this clone: At one boundary the junction diverges from the germline segment, which might be a read error. The gene calls are TRBV7-3 and TRBJ2-1, with D possibly TRBD2 on 5 matching bases. Germline V gives CDR1 SGHTA, CDR2 FQGTGA. CDR3 length: 12 amino acids. CDR3 amino acids: CSSSAPGNEQFF. CDR3 DNA: TGTTCCAGCAGCGCCCCGGGGAATGAGCAGTTCTTC.

J is TRBJ2-3 and V is TRBV9; D is perhaps TRBD2 (5 bases). V was cut by 6 bases and J by 0 bases, with 11 bases left in between. CDR3 length: 14 amino acids. CDR1 is SGDLS and CDR2 is YYNGEE in the germline V gene. This CDR3 reads CASNGGASTDTQYF. The CDR3 nucleotides read TGTGCCAGCAACGGAGGCGCTAGCACAGATACGCAGTATTTT. The full variable domain, with the rest looked up from reference TRBV9 and TRBJ2-3, is DSGVTQTPKHLITATGQRVTLRCSPRSGDLSVYWYQQSLDQGLQFLIQYYNGEERAKGNILERFSAQQFPDLHSELNLSSLELGDSALYFCASNGGASTDTQYFGPGTRLTVL.

CDR3 region: CASSPGQGSGTEAFF. The DNA of the CDR3 is TGTGCCAGCAGTCCGGGACAGGGGTCGGGCACTGAAGCTTTCTTT. V usage is TRBV28 and J usage is TRBJ1-1; 10 nucleotides line up with TRBD1. The CDR3 contains 15 residues. The germline V gene has CDR1 MDHEN and CDR2 SYDVKM. The V gene end was trimmed by 5 bases and the J gene end by 4 bases; junction bases not matched to a gene: 7.

The chain joins TRBV6-5 to TRBJ1-1; tentative D call: TRBD1 (6 bases). CDR1 and CDR2 (germline): MNHEY, SVGAGI. Trimming cost V 2 bases and J 6 bases, with 16 bases left between them. The CDR3 runs 15 residues. The CDR3 sequence is CASSYGYRASPEAFF. The CDR3 nucleotides are TGTGCCAGCAGTTACGGTTACAGGGCGAGCCCTGAAGCTTTCTTT.

The chain couples TRBV7-6 to TRBJ1-4; no firm D call. The CDR3 loop spans 14 amino acids. Per germline, CDR1 SGHVS and CDR2 FNYEAQ. The V and J ends lost 3 bases and 7 bases respectively, with 12 bases between them. CDR3 amino acids: CASSFRRVGEKLFF. In DNA form, the CDR3 reads TGTGCCAGCAGCTTCAGACGGGTTGGTGAAAAACTGTTTTTT.

The chain recombines TRBV9 with TRBJ1-2; D unresolved. Trimming took 1 base from V and 2 from J, leaving 9 bases between them. Looked up from germline, CDR1 is SGDLS and CDR2 is YYNGEE. The CDR3 is 14 amino acids. CDR3 protein: CASSVNSLNYGYTF. Written as DNA, the CDR3 is TGTGCCAGCAGCGTAAACAGTCTGAACTATGGCTACACCTTC.

This sequence joins TRBV9 and TRBJ1-6; a possible D gene is TRBD1 (5 bases). The CDR3 runs to 15 residues. Trimming pared 0 bases from V and 7 bases from J, leaving 11 bases between. The germline V gene has CDR1 SGDLS and CDR2 YYNGEE. This CDR3 is CASSVAPQGNSPLHF. CDR3 nucleotide sequence: TGTGCCAGCAGCGTAGCCCCGCAGGGAAATTCACCCCTCCACTTT.

The chain has TRBV5-1 and TRBJ1-5; 8 nucleotides align to TRBD1. The CDR3 consists of 14 residues. Germline V gene data show CDR1 as SGHRS and CDR2 as YFSETQ. J gave up 5 bases and V 5 bases, and 6 bases lay outside the gene matches. The CDR3 nucleotides are TGCGCCAGCAGTCAAGGACAGGGAGATCAGCCCCAGCATTTT. Translating gives CASSQGQGDQPQHF.

This chain links TRBV4-1 with TRBJ2-1; TRBD2 matches at 14 bases. After removal of 7 bases from V and 9 bases from J, the junction contained 14 bases not matched to a gene. This CDR3 has 17 amino acids. Germline V CDR1 and CDR2: MGHRA, YSYEKL. The CDR3 loop is CASTPLGTSGRRGEQFF. CDR3 coding DNA: TGCGCCAGCACCCCCTTGGGGACTAGCGGGAGAAGGGGTGAGCAGTTCTTC.

The V call is TRBV7-9, the J call TRBJ2-7; the D is unclear. CDR1 is SEHNR, CDR2 FQNEAQ, per germline (reference sequence). The CDR3 extends over 12 amino acids. V gave up 3 bases and J gave up 5 bases, with 8 bases separating them. The CDR3 sequence is CASSFGVNEQYF. For the CDR3, the DNA is TGTGCCAGCAGCTTCGGTGTTAACGAGCAGTACTTC.

The gene calls are TRBV6-1 and TRBJ1-2; tentatively, D is TRBD1 (5 bases). The germline V gene has CDR1 MNHNS and CDR2 SASEGT. The CDR3 covers 13 residues. The V end lost 6 bases, the J end lost 3 bases, and 11 bases lay between the germline ends. CDR3 region: CASRGQGYYGYTF. CDR3 coding DNA: TGTGCCAGCAGGGGGCAAGGGTACTATGGCTACACCTTC.

The chain is built from TRBV5-4 and TRBJ2-5; TRBD1 aligns across 7 bases. The CDR3 length is 18 residues. Germline V gene sequence: CDR1 SGHNT, CDR2 YYREEE (reference sequence). Trimming took 3 bases from V and 3 from J; bases not matched to a gene: 17. The CDR3 is CASSSGQDNKDRKETQYF. The CDR3 bases are TGTGCCAGCAGCTCCGGACAGGACAATAAGGATCGCAAAGAGACCCAGTACTTC.

This clone was found a few times. The V call is TRBV7-9, the J call TRBJ2-1; TRBD2 matches 13 bases. CDR3 length: 15 amino acids. Germline V gives CDR1 SEHNR, CDR2 FQNEAQ (reference sequence). V gave up 8 bases and J gave up 7 bases; unmatched junction bases: 8. CDR3 residues: CASGTSGGARNEQFF. DNA for the CDR3: TGTGCCAGCGGCACTAGCGGGGGGGCTAGGAATGAGCAGTTCTTC.

The chain is built from TRBV11-2 and TRBJ2-5, with D tentatively TRBD1 (5 bases). Trimming took 6 bases from V and 5 from J, leaving 13 bases between them. This CDR3 is built from 13 residues. The V gene's germline CDR1 is SGHAT and CDR2 FQNNGV. CDR3 nucleotide sequence: TGTGCCAGCAGACAGGAGATCCACGAGACCCAGTACTTC. This codes for CASRQEIHETQYF.

The rearrangement links TRBV18 to TRBJ2-2; the D is unclear. Germline assignment: CDR1 KGHSH and CDR2 LQKENI. The length of the CDR3 is 13 residues. The V and J ends lost 3 bases and 3 bases respectively, with 5 bases between them. CDR3 in DNA: TGTGCCAGCTCACCCGCGCACACCGGGGAGCTGTTTTTT. This codes for CASSPAHTGELFF.

The chain joins TRBV7-8 to TRBJ1-6, with 9 bases fitting TRBD1. Germline values: CDR1 SGHVS, CDR2 FQNEAQ. The junction had 2 bases not matched to a gene; V was cut back by 4 bases and J by 7 bases. CDR3 length: 14 amino acids. The CDR3 here is CASSWDRANSPLHF. In nucleotides, the CDR3 is TGTGCCAGCAGCTGGGACAGGGCAAATTCACCCCTCCACTTT.

The chain links TRBV7-2 to TRBJ2-6; possibly TRBD1 for D (5 bases). The CDR3 has 15 residues. CDR1 is SGHTA and CDR2 is FQGNSA in the germline V gene. V shed 5 bases and J shed 0 bases, with 8 bases lying between them. The CDR3 sequence: CASSLRVSGANVLTF. The CDR3 coding sequence is TGTGCCAGCAGCCTCAGGGTCTCTGGGGCCAACGTCCTGACTTTC.

This chain links TRBV4-2 with TRBJ2-7, with 9 bases fitting TRBD2. J was trimmed by 1 base and V by 11 bases; bases with no gene match: 6. Germline assignment: CDR1 LGHNA and CDR2 YNFKEQ. CDR3 length equals 13 residues. The CDR3 sequence is CAVGSGGSYEQYF. CDR3 nucleotide sequence: TGTGCCGTGGGTAGCGGGGGATCCTACGAGCAGTACTTC.